The 11 T cell receptor beta chains below come from one sample, sequenced in a study of T cell changes during pregnancy in multiple sclerosis. Sequencing used immunoSEQ multiplex PCR; TCRdb keeps in-frame clones, though not all of them. Of about 70,000 clones listed, 92% were seen once; the top ten hold 0.29%. The source was CD4+ T cells from peripheral blood mononuclear cells, collected after pregnancy. The source is a female donor with multiple sclerosis, enrolled in a pregnancy study.

Here the CDR3 reads CASSLGQNTEAFF. The CDR3 bases are TGTGCCAGCAGCTTAGGACAGAACACTGAAGCTTTCTTT. The rearrangement joins TRBV7-6 to TRBJ1-1; D is ambiguous. The CDR3 contains 13 residues. Germline CDR1 and CDR2: SGHVS and FNYEAQ. V was shortened by 1 base and J by 1 base, with 4 bases between the two germline ends.

This sequence joins TRBV7-9 and TRBJ1-4; D ambiguous. This CDR3 contains 13 residues. Germline loops: CDR1 SEHNR, CDR2 FQNEAQ (reference sequence). V was cut by 11 bases and J by 0 bases, with 10 bases left in between. The CDR3 reads CAVGVTTNEKLFF. The CDR3 DNA follows: TGTGCCGTCGGGGTTACAACTAATGAAAAACTGTTTTTT.

The gene calls are TRBV6-5 and TRBJ1-5; 7 positions agree with TRBD1. This CDR3 comprises 15 residues. V was pared by 6 bases and J by 7 bases, with 12 bases of the junction left unmatched. Germline V lookup: CDR1 MNHEY, CDR2 SVGAGI. The CDR3 sequence: CASRPSWAGGQPQHF. In DNA form, the CDR3 reads TGTGCCAGCAGGCCCTCCTGGGCAGGGGGACAGCCCCAGCATTTT.

A single count supports this clone. The chain joins TRBV18 to TRBJ1-2, with 8 bases that match TRBD1. The CDR3 is 16 residues long. The germline V gene encodes CDR1 KGHSH and CDR2 LQKENI. V shed 2 bases, J shed 0 bases, and the junction held 5 bases outside the gene matches. As DNA, the CDR3 is TGTGCCAGCTCACCAGGACAGGGTCCCTCTAACTATGGCTACACCTTC. Its translation: CASSPGQGPSNYGYTF. Looking up the rest from reference TRBV18 and TRBJ1-2 gives the full variable domain: NAGVMQNPRHLVRRRGQEARLRCSPMKGHSHVYWYRQLPEEGLKFMVYLQKENIIDESGMPKERFSAEFPKEGPSILRIQQVVRGDSAAYFCASSPGQGPSNYGYTFGSGTRLTVV.

The CDR3 spells CAISEQRGAYNEQFF. In DNA, the CDR3 is TGTGCCATCAGTGAACAAAGGGGCGCCTACAATGAGCAGTTCTTC. The V and J genes are TRBV10-3 and TRBJ2-1; weak D call: TRBD1 (5 bases). The CDR3 is made up of 15 amino acids. The V gene's germline CDR1 is ENHRY and CDR2 SYGVKD. The germline V and J ends were trimmed by 3 bases and 2 bases, with 11 bases remaining between them.

The chain is built from TRBV9 and TRBJ2-3; the match to TRBD2 covers 8 bases. Germline V lookup: CDR1 SGDLS, CDR2 YYNGEE. With 1 base clipped from V and 4 bases from J, the junction kept 11 bases outside the gene matches. The CDR3 runs to 17 residues. CDR3 loop: CASSVSPGGGGADTQYF. The CDR3 DNA sequence: TGTGCCAGCAGCGTATCCCCGGGGGGGGGCGGGGCAGATACGCAGTATTTT.

V gene TRBV9 combines with J gene TRBJ2-3; D is uncertain. This CDR3 has 13 residues. The V gene lost 7 bases and the J gene lost 2 bases, with 11 bases spanning the gap. Per germline, CDR1 SGDLS and CDR2 YYNGEE. In DNA, the CDR3 is TGTGCCAGCGGTGCAGGTCTCACAGATACGCAGTATTTT. This gives the protein CASGAGLTDTQYF.

This rearrangement joins TRBV6-5 to TRBJ1-1, with unresolved D. The germline V gene encodes CDR1 MNHEY and CDR2 SVGAGI. Deletions cut 2 bases from V and 3 bases from J, with 13 bases between. The CDR3 is made up of 15 amino acids. The CDR3 DNA sequence: TGTGCCAGCAGTTACAACCGGGTGCTCGACACTGAAGCTTTCTTT. Translated: CASSYNRVLDTEAFF.

V is TRBV5-1 and J is TRBJ2-5; 14 bases agree with TRBD2. With the DNA end fitting TRBJ2-7 better, the J assignment may be wrong. Germline-derived CDR1 and CDR2 are SGHRS and YFSETQ. This CDR3 has 16 amino acids. CDR3 DNA: TGCGCCAGCAGCCCACGACTAGCGGGAGGGCTGAACGAGCAGTACTTC. The encoded protein is CASSPRLAGGLNEQYF.

J is TRBJ1-6 and V is TRBV5-8; D not certain. The V gene lost 3 bases and the J gene lost 10 bases, with 14 bases spanning the gap. The CDR3 totals 14 residues. Germline CDR1 SGHTS, CDR2 YDEGEE. The CDR3 coding sequence is TGTGCCAGCAGCTCCCTAGAAGGTTGGTCACCCCTCCACTTT. Amino acid sequence: CASSSLEGWSPLHF.

The rearrangement joins TRBV29-1 to TRBJ2-3; TRBD1 is a possible D gene (7 bases). The V gene lost 4 bases and the J gene lost 2 bases, with 13 bases spanning the gap. The germline gives CDR1 SQVTM, CDR2 ANQGSEA. The CDR3 has 14 residues. The CDR3 here is CSVVAGGHTDTQYF. CDR3 coding DNA: TGCAGCGTTGTGGCAGGGGGGCACACAGATACGCAGTATTTT.